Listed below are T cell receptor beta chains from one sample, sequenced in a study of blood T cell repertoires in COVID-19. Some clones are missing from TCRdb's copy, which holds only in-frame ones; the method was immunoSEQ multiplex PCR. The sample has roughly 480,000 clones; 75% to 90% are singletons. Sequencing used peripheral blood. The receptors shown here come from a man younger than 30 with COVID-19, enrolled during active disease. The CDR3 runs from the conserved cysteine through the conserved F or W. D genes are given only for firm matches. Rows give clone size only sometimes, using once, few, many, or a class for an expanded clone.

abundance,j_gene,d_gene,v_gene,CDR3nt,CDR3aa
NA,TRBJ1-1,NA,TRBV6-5,TGTGCCAGCAGTTACTATGGGGCAGGGAAGAACACTGAAGCTTTCTTT,CASSYYGAGKNTEAFF
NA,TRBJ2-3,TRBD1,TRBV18,TGTGCCAGCTCACCTACCGGGACAGGCCTCACAGATACGCAGTATTTT,CASSPTGTGLTDTQYF
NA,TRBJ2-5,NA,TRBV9,TGTGCCAGCAGCTTTCGGGACACGCAAGAGACCCAGTACTTC,CASSFRDTQETQYF
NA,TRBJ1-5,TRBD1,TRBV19,TGTGCCAGTAGTACCCGGGACAGGGGTCATAGCAATCAGCCCCAGCATTTT,CASSTRDRGHSNQPQHF
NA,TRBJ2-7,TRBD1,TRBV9,TGTGCCAGCAGCACTACCCCCGGGACAGGCACCTACGAGCAGTACTTC,CASSTTPGTGTYEQYF
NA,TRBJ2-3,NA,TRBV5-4,TGTGCCAGCAGCTTGGGGGGAGATTCTGTATCAGATACGCAGTATTTT,CASSLGGDSVSDTQYF
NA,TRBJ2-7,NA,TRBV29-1,TGCAGCGTTTCACCGAACCCGCTAGCGCCCAGCTCCTACGAGCAGTACTTC,CSVSPNPLAPSSYEQYF
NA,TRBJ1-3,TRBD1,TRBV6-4,TGTGCCAGCAGTGACCCGAGACAGGGTTCCTCTATGACTGGAAACACCATATATTTT,CASSDPRQGSSMTGNTIYF
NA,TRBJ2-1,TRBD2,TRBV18,TGTGCCAGCTCACAGGGACTAGCGGGAGGCAATGAGCAGTTCTTC,CASSQGLAGGNEQFF
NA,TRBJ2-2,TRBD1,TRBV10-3,TGTGCCATCAGTGAACCGGGACAGGGGAGCACCGGGGAGCTGTTTTTT,CAISEPGQGSTGELFF
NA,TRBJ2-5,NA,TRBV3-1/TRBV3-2,TGTGCCAGCAGCCAAGATCGACTGCAAGAGACCCAGTACTTC,CASSQDRLQETQYF
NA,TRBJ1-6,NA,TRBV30,TGTGCCTGGAGGGCAGGGATTAATTCACCCCTCCACTTT,CAWRAGINSPLHF
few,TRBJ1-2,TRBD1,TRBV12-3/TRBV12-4,TGTGCCAGCCTTAGACAGGGAAGTGATACCTTC,CASLRQGSDTF
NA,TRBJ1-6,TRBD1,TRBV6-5,TGTGCCAGCAGTTACAGGGACAGTAATTCACCCCTCCACTTT,CASSYRDSNSPLHF
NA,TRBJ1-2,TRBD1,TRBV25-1,TGTGCCAGCAGTGAGGGACAGGGATTGGGGGGCTACACCTTC,CASSEGQGLGGYTF
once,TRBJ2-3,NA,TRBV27,TGTGCCAGCAGCCCGGGAATTACAGATACGCAGTATTTT,CASSPGITDTQYF
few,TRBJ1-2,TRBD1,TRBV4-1,TGCGCCAGCAGTACGACAGGGACGTTCAACTATGGCTACACCTTC,CASSTTGTFNYGYTF
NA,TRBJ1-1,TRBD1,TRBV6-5,TGTGCCAGCGGCGACAGGGGCCCGGGAGGAGCTTTCTTT,CASGDRGPGGAFF
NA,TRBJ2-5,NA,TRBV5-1,TGCGCCAGCAGCTTGGAGCTGTGGGAGACCCAGTACTTC,CASSLELWETQYF
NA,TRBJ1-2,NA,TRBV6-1,TGTGCCAGCAGTGAAGTTGATACAGGCAACCTTAACTATGGCTACACCTTC,CASSEVDTGNLNYGYTF
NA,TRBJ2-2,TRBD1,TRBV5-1,TGCGCCAGCAGCTCTAGGACAGGGTCCGGGGAGCTGTTTTTT,CASSSRTGSGELFF
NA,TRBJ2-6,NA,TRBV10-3,TGTGCCATCAGTGACGGGTTTTCCGCCTCTAGGGCCAACGTCCTGACTTTC,CAISDGFSASRANVLTF
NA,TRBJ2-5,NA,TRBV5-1,TGCGCCAGCCAAGCAGGGGCCACAATGGAGACCCAGTACTTC,CASQAGATMETQYF
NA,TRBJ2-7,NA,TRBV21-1,TGTGCCAGCAGGCAGGGTACTAGCGGGAGATCCTACGAGCAGTACTTC,CASRQGTSGRSYEQYF
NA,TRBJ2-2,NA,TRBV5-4,TGTGCCAGCAGCTTGCTAGACGGGGATACCGGGGAGCTGTTTTTT,CASSLLDGDTGELFF
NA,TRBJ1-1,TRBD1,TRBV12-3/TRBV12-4,TGTGCCAGCAGGGCGACAGGGGACACTGAAGCTTTCTTT,CASRATGDTEAFF
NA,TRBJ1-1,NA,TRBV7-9,TGTGCCAGCAGCTTTGCCGGGACACTGAACACTGAAGCTTTCTTT,CASSFAGTLNTEAFF
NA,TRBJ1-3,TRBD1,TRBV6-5,TGTGCCAGCAGCCTATGGGACAGGATGGAGGACACCATATATTTT,CASSLWDRMEDTIYF
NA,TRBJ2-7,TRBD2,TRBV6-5,TGTGCCAGCAGCAGCCGGACTAGCGCACCCGAGCAGTACTTC,CASSSRTSAPEQYF
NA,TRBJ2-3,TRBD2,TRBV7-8,TGTGCCAGCACCCTAGGGAGTAGCGGGTTTAGCACAGATACGCAGTATTTT,CASTLGSSGFSTDTQYF
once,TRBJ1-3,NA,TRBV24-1,TGTGCCACCAGTGACAGACTGGGAAACACCATATATTTT,CATSDRLGNTIYF
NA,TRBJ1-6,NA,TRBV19,TGTGCCAGTAGTATCTTCGGAGTCGCCTATAATTCACCCCTCCACTTT,CASSIFGVAYNSPLHF
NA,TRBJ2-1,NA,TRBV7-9,TGTGCCAGCAGCTTAGAAGACTCGGGAATCCAGTTCTTC,CASSLEDSGIQFF
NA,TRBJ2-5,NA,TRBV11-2,TGTGCCAGCAGCTTAGTCAGAGGGCGGGAAGAGACCCAGTACTTC,CASSLVRGREETQYF
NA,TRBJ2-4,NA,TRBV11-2,TGTGCCAGCAGCTTAGTGTGGGGGGATGCCAAAAACATTCAGTACTTC,CASSLVWGDAKNIQYF
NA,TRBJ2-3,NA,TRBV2,TGTGCCAGCAGTGAATTTAAATCAGATACGCAGTATTTT,CASSEFKSDTQYF
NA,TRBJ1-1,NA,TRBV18,TGTGCCAGCTCACCAGTCTCAGGGGACACTGAAGCTTTCTTT,CASSPVSGDTEAFF
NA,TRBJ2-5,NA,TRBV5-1,TGCGCCAGCAGCTTGGGGACAGTACTGTACCAAGAGACCCAGTACTTC,CASSLGTVLYQETQYF
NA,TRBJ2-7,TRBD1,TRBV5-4,TGTGCCAGCAGCGGGACAGGGCCCTACGAGCAGTACTTC,CASSGTGPYEQYF
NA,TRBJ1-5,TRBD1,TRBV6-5,TGTGCCAGCAGTTACCGACAGGGAAGCAATCAGCCCCAGCATTTT,CASSYRQGSNQPQHF
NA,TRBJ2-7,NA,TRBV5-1,TGCGCCAGCAGCTTGGGGGGGGACCTCTACGAGCAGTACTTC,CASSLGGDLYEQYF
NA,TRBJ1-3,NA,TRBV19,TGTGCCAGTACCGGGGCTGGAAACACCATATATTTT,CASTGAGNTIYF
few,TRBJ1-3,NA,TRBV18,TGTGCCAGCTCACCCATAGGCGGGAACACCATATATTTT,CASSPIGGNTIYF
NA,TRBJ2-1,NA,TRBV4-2,TGTGCCAGCAGCCAACGACTTAGAGGGTTCTACAATGAGCAGTTCTTC,CASSQRLRGFYNEQFF
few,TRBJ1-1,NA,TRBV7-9,TGTGCCAGCAGCGCGAACAGTGAAGCTTTCTTT,CASSANSEAFF